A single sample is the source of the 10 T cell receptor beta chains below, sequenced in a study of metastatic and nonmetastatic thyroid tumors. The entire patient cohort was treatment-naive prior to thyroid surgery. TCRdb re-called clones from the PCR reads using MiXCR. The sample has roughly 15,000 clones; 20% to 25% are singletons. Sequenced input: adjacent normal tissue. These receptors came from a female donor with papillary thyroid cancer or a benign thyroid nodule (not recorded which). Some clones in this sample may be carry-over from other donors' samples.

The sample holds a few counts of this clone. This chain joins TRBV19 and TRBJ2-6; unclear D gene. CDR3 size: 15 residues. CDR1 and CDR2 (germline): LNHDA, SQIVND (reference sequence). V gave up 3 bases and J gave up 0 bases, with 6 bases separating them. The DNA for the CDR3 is TGTGCCAGTAGTATTGGTTACTCTGGGGCCAACGTCCTGACTTTC. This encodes CASSIGYSGANVLTF.

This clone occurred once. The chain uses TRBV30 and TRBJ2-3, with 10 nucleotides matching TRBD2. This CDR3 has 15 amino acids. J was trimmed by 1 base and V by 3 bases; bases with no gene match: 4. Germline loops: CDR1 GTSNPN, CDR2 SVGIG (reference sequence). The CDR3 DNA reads TGTGCCTGGAGAAATCTAGCGGGGGGCACAGATACGCAGTATTTT. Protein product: CAWRNLAGGTDTQYF.

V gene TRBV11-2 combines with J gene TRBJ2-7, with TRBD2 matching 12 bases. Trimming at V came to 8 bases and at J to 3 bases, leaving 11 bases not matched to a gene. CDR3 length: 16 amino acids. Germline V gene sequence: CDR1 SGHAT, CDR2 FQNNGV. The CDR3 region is CASASETSGGIYEQYF. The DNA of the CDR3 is TGTGCCAGCGCATCTGAAACTAGCGGGGGGATCTACGAGCAGTACTTC.

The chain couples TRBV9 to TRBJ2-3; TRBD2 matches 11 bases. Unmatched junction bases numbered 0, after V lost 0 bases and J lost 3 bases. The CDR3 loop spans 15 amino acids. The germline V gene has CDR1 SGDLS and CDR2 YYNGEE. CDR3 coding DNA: TGTGCCAGCAGCGTAGGGACTAGCGGGACAGATACGCAGTATTTT. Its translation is CASSVGTSGTDTQYF.

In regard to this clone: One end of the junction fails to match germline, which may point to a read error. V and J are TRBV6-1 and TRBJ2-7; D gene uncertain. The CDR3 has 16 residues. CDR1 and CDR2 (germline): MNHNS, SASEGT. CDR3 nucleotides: TGTGTCAGCAGGTCAGAACATACCACCACTTACTACGAGCAGTACTTC. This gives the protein CVSRSEHTTTYYEQYF.

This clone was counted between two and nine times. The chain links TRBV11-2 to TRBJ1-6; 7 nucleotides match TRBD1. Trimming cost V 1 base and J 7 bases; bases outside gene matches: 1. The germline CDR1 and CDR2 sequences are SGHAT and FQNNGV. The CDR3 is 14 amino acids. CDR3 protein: CASSLGTGNSPLHF. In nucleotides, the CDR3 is TGTGCCAGCAGCTTAGGGACAGGCAATTCACCCCTCCACTTT.

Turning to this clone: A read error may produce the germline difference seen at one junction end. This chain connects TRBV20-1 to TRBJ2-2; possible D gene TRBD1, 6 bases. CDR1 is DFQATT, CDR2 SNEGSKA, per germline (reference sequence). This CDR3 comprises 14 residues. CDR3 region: CSARDRPNTGELFF. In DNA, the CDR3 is TGCAGTGCTCGAGACAGGCCGAACACCGGGGAGCTGTTTTTT.

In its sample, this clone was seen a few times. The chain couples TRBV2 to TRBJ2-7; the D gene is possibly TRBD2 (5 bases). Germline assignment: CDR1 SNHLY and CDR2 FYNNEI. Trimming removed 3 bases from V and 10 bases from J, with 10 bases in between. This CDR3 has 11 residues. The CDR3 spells CASSDGVSQYF. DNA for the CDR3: TGTGCCAGCAGTGACGGGGTCAGCCAGTACTTC. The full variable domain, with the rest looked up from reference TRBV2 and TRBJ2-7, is EPEVTQTPSHQVTQMGQEVILRCVPISNHLYFYWYRQILGQKVEFLVSFYNNEISEKSEIFDDQFSVERPDGSNFTLKIRSTKLEDSAMYFCASSDGVSQYFGPGTRLTVT.

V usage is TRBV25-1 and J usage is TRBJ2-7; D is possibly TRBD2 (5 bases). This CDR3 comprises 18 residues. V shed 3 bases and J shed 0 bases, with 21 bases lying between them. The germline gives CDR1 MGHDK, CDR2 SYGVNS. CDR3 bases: TGTGCCAGCAGTGATCGGCCTAGCAGCCAGCAGATCTCCTACGAGCAGTACTTC. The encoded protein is CASSDRPSSQQISYEQYF.

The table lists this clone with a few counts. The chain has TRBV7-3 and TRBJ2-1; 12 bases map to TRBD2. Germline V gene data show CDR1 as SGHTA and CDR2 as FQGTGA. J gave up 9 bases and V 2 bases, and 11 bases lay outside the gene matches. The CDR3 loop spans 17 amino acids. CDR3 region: CASSLGLVGGLAGEQFF. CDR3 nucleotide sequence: TGTGCCAGCAGCTTAGGATTAGTGGGGGGACTAGCGGGTGAGCAGTTCTTC.